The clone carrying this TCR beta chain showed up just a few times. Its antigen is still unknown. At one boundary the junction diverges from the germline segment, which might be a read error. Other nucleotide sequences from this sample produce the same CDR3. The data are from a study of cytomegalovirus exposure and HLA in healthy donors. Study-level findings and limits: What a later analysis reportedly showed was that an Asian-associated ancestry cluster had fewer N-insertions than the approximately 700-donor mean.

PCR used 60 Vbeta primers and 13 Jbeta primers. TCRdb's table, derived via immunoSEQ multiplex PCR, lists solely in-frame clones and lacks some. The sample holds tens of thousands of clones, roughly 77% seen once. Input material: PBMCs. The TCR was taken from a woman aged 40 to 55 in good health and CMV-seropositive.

In DNA form, the CDR3 reads TGTGCCAGCAGCTTGTGGGGAGCAACTAATGAAAAACTGTTTTTT. It codes for CASSLWGATNEKLFF. The rearrangement uses TRBV5-1 and TRBJ1-4, with D unresolved. Germline V CDR1 and CDR2: SGHRS, YFSETQ. The CDR3 runs 15 residues.